The sample holds many counts of the clone carrying this TCR beta chain. Its specificity is unknown. The study enrolled ophthalmopathy donors with moderate-to-severe activity, CAS ≥3, NOSPECS ≥4 and duration under 3 months. Fresh peripheral blood, about 10 ml, was the PBMC source. The record originates from a study of Graves' ophthalmopathy and Graves' hyperthyroidism. The overall study: Specimen type is peripheral blood, obtained at initial diagnosis before any treatment.

As the template, RNA transcripts were used to amplify TCR beta CDR3 regions. HTBI-primed RT-PCR formed the first round, and a multiplex PCR formed the second. TCRdb analysed the multiplex PCR reads with MiXCR anew, one entry per CDR3 protein. The table has hundreds of thousands of distinct CDR3 sequences, roughly two fifths seen once. General study results and limits: Most expanded clonotypes in thyroid above 0.001 frequency also showed up in blood.

This CDR3 is built from 14 residues. The ends were cut back, 5 bases at V and 6 bases at J, with 13 bases in the middle. The clonotype originates from an adult man with Graves' ophthalmopathy. V gene TRBV12-3 or TRBV12-4 combines with J gene TRBJ2-2; D may be TRBD1 (6 bases). Sequencing was performed on peripheral blood. The DNA of the CDR3 is TGTGCCAGCAGTCCATCGGACAGACCCGGGGAGCTGTTTTTT. Translation: CASSPSDRPGELFF.